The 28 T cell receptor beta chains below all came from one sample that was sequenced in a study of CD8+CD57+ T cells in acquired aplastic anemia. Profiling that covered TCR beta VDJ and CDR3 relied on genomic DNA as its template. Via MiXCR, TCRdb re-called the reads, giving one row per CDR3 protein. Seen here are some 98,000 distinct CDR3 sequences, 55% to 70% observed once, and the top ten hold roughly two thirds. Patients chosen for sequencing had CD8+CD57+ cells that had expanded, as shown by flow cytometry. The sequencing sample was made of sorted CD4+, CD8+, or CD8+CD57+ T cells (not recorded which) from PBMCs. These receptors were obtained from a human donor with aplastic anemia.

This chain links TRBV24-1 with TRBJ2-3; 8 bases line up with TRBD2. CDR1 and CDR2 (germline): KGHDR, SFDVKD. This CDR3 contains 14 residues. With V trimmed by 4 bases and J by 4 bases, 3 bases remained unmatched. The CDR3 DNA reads TGTGCCACCAGTGACACGGGACTAGCAGATACGCAGTATTTT. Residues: CATSDTGLADTQYF.

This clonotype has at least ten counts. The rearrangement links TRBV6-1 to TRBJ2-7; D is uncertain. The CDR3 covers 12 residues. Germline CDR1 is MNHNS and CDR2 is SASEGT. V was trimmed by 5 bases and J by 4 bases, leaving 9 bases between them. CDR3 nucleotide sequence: TGTGCCAGCAGTATAGTAAGATACGAGCAGTACTTC. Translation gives CASSIVRYEQYF.

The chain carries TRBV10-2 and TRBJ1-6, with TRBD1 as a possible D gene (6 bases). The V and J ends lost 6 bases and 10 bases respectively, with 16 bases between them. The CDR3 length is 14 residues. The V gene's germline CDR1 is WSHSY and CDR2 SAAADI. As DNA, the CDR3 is TGCGCCAGCAGCGCCGGGGACAACGGATCACCCCTCCACTTT. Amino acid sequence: CASSAGDNGSPLHF.

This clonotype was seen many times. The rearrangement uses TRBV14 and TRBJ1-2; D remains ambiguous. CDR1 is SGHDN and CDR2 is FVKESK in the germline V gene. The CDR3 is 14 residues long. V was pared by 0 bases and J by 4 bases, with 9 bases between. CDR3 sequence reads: CASSQENRLYGYTF. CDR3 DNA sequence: TGTGCCAGCAGCCAAGAAAATCGCCTCTATGGCTACACCTTC.

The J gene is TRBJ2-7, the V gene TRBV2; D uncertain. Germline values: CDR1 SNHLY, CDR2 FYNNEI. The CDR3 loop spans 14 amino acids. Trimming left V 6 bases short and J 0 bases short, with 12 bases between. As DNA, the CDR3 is TGTGCCAGCAGAACCGAACCGGCCTCCTACGAGCAGTACTTC. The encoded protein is CASRTEPASYEQYF.

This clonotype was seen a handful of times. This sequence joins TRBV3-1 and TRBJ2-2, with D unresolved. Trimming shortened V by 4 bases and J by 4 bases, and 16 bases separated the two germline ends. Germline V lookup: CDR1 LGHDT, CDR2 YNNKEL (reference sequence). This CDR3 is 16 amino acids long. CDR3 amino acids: CASSPEVTEITGELFF. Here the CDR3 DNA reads TGTGCCAGCAGCCCGGAAGTTACGGAGATCACCGGGGAGCTGTTTTTT. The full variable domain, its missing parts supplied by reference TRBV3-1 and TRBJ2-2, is DTAVSQTPKYLVTQMGNDKSIKCEQNLGHDTMYWYKQDSKKFLKIMFSYNNKELIINETVPNRFSPKSPDKAHLNLHINSLELGDSAVYFCASSPEVTEITGELFFGEGSRLTVL.

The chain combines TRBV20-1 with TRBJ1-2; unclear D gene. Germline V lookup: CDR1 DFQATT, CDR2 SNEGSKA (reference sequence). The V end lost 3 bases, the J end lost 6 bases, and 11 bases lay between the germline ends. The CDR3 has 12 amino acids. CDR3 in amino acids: CSARLEGHGYTF. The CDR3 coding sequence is TGCAGTGCTAGGTTGGAAGGACATGGCTACACCTTC.

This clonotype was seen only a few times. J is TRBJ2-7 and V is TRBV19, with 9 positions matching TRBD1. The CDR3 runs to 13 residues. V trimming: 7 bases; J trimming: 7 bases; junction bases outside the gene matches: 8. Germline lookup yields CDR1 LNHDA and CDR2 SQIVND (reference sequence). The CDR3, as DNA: TGTGCCAGTACCACCGGGACAGGGAATGAGCAGTACTTC. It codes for CASTTGTGNEQYF.

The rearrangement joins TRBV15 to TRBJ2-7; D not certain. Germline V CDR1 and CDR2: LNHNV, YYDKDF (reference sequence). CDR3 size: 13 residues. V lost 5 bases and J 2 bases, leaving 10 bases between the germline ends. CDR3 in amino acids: CATSLSATYEQYF. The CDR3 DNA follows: TGTGCCACCAGCCTCAGTGCGACCTACGAGCAGTACTTC. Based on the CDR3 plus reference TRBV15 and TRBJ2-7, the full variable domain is DAMVIQNPRYQVTQFGKPVTLSCSQTLNHNVMYWYQQKSSQAPKLLFHYYDKDFNNEADTPDNFQSRRPNTSFCFLDIRSPGLGDTAMYLCATSLSATYEQYFGPGTRLTVT.

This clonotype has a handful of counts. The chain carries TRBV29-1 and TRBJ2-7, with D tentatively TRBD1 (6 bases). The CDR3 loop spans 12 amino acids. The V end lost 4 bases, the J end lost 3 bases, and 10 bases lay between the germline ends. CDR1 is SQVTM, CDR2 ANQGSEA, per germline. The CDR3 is CSVAGHNYEQYF. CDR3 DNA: TGCAGCGTTGCGGGACATAACTACGAGCAGTACTTC.

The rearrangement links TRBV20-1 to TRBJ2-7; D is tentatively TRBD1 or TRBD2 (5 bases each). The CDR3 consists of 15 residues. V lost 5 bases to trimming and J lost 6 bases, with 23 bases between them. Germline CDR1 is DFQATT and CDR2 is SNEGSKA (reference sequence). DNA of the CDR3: TGCAGTGCTGGCGAGCGGTGGGTGGGGGATGGCGAGCAGTACTTC. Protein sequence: CSAGERWVGDGEQYF.

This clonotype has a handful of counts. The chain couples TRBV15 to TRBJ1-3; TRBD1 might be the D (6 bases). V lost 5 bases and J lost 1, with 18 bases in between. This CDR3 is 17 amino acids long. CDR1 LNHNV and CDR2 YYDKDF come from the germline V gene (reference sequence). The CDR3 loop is CATSRIPGAESGNTIYF. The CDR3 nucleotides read TGTGCCACCAGCCGAATTCCGGGGGCAGAATCTGGAAACACCATATATTTT.

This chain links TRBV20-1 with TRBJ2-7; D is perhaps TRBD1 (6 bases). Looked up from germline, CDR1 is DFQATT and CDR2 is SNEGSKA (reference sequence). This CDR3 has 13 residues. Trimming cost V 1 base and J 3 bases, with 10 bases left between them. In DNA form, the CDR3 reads TGCAGTGCTAGAGGAAGGACAGTCTACGAGCAGTACTTC. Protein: CSARGRTVYEQYF.

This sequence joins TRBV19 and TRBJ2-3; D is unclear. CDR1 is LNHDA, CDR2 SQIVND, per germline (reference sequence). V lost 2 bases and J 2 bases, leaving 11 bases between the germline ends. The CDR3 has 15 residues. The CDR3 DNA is TGTGCCAGTAGTATAATGGCAGATAACACAGATACGCAGTATTTT. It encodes CASSIMADNTDTQYF. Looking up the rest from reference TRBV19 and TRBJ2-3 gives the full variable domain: DGGITQSPKYLFRKEGQNVTLSCEQNLNHDAMYWYRQDPGQGLRLIYYSQIVNDFQKGDIAEGYSVSREKKESFPLTVTSAQKNPTAFYLCASSIMADNTDTQYFGPGTRLTVL.

CDR3 amino acids: CAWRTGQPLAKNIQYF. CDR3 nucleotides: TGTGCCTGGAGAACGGGACAGCCGTTAGCCAAAAACATTCAGTACTTC. This sequence joins TRBV25-1 and TRBJ2-4; TRBD1 matches 7 bases. The CDR3 runs to 16 residues. Germline CDR1 MGHDK, CDR2 SYGVNS. Trimming at V came to 11 bases and at J to 0 bases, leaving 13 bases not matched to a gene.

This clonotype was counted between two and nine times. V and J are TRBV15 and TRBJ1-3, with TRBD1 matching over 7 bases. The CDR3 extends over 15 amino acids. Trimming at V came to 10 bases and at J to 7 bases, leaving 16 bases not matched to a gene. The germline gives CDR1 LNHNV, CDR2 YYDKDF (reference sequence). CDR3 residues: CASCEGRGIWNTIYF. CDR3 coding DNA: TGTGCCAGCTGCGAGGGCAGGGGGATATGGAACACCATATATTTT.

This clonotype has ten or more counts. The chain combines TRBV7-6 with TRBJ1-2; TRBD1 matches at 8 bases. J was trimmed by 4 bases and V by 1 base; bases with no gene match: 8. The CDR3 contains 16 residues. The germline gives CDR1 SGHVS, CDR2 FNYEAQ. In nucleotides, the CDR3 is TGTGCCAGCAGCTTAGAAGCGGCAGGGGGCTCCTATGGCTACACCTTC. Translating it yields CASSLEAAGGSYGYTF. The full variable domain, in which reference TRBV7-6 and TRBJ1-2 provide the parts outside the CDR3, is GAGVSQSPRYKVTKRGQDVALRCDPISGHVSLYWYRQALGQGPEFLTYFNYEAQQDKSGLPNDRFSAERPEGSISTLTIQRTEQRDSAMYRCASSLEAAGGSYGYTFGSGTRLTVV.

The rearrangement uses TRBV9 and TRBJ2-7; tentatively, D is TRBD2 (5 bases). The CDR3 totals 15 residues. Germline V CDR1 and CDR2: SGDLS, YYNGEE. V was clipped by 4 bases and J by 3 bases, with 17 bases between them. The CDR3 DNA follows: TGTGCCAGCAGCCCGCTTGGGAGTGGGCACTACGAGCAGTACTTC. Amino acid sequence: CASSPLGSGHYEQYF. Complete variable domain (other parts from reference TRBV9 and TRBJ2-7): DSGVTQTPKHLITATGQRVTLRCSPRSGDLSVYWYQQSLDQGLQFLIQYYNGEERAKGNILERFSAQQFPDLHSELNLSSLELGDSALYFCASSPLGSGHYEQYFGPGTRLTVT.

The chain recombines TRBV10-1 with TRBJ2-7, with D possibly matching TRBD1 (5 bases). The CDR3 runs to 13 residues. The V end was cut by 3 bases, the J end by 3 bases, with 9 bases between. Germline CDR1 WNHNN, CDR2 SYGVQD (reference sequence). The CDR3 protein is CASSEGVVYEQYF. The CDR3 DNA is TGCGCCAGCAGTGAAGGGGTCGTCTACGAGCAGTACTTC.

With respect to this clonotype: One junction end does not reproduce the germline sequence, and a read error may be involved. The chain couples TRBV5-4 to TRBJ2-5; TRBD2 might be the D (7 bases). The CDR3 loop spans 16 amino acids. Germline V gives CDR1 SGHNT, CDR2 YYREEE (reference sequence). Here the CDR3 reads CASSLFGGPSQETQYF. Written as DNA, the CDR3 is TGCGCCAGCAGCTTGTTCGGGGGGCCCTCACAAGAGACCCAGTACTTC.

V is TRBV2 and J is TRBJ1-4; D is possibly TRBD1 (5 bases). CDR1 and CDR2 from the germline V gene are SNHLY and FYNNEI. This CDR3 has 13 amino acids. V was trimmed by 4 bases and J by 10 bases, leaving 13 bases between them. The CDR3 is CASSGRQLGKLFF. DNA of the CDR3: TGTGCCAGCAGTGGGCGACAGCTTGGAAAACTGTTTTTT.

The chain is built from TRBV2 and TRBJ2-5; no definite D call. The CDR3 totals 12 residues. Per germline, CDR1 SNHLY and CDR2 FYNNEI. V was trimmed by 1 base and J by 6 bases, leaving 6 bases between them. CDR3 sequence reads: CASSEGVKTQYF. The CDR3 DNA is TGTGCCAGCAGTGAAGGGGTGAAGACCCAGTACTTC. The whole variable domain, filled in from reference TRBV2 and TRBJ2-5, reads EPEVTQTPSHQVTQMGQEVILRCVPISNHLYFYWYRQILGQKVEFLVSFYNNEISEKSEIFDDQFSVERPDGSNFTLKIRSTKLEDSAMYFCASSEGVKTQYFGPGTRLLVL.

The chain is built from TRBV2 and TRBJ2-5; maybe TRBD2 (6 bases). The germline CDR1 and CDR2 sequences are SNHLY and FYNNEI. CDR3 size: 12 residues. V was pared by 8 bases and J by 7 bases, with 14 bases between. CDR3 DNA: TGTGCCAGCTCACCGGGACTTGGGACCCAGTACTTC. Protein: CASSPGLGTQYF.

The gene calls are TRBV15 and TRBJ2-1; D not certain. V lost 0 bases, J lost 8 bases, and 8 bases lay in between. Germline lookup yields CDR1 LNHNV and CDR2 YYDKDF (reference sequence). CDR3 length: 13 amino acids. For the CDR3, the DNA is TGTGCCACCAGCAGAGATCTGGTCTATGAGCAGTTCTTC. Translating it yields CATSRDLVYEQFF.

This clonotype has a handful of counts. The CDR3 spells CASSQGETQYF. As DNA, the CDR3 is TGTGCCAGCAGCCAGGGGGAGACCCAGTACTTC. This chain joins TRBV3-1 and TRBJ2-5; D gene uncertain. The CDR3 has 11 amino acids. The V end lost 3 bases, the J end lost 5 bases, and 4 bases lay between the germline ends. Germline loops: CDR1 LGHDT, CDR2 YNNKEL (reference sequence).

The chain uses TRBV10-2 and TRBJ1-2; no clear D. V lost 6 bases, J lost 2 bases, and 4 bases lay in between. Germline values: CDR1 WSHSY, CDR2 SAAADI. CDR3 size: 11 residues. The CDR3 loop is CASRDNYGYTF. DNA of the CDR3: TGCGCCAGCAGGGACAACTATGGCTACACCTTC.

The CDR3 is CAIRGLDPMNTEAFF. The CDR3 DNA is TGTGCCATCAGGGGCTTGGACCCCATGAACACTGAAGCTTTCTTT. The rearrangement joins TRBV10-3 to TRBJ1-1, with D unresolved. The ends were cut back, 6 bases at V and 0 bases at J, with 14 bases in the middle. There are 15 residues in the CDR3. Per germline, CDR1 ENHRY and CDR2 SYGVKD.

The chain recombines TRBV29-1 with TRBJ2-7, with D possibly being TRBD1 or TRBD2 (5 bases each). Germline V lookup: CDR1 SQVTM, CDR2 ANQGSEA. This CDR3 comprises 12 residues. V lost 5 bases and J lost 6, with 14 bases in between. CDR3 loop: CSVHIRDLEQYF. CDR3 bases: TGCAGCGTTCATATTCGGGACCTCGAGCAGTACTTC.